This TCR beta chain is from a study of technical replicates of blood from a few donors. Assay used: immunoSEQ multiplex PCR; TCRdb lists only in-frame clones, some missing. The top ten clones hold 0.2% to 0.3% of a sample with 100,000 or so clones, 94% of them seen once. Germline V gene data show CDR1 as LNHDA and CDR2 as SQIVND (reference sequence). V lost 5 bases, J lost 2 bases, and 24 bases lay in between. This CDR3 has 18 amino acids. This clone has just one count. V is TRBV19 and J is TRBJ1-2; D is perhaps TRBD1 (5 bases). The sample taken for sequencing was T cells isolated from PBMCs. The TCR was taken from a human donor in good health. CDR3 sequence reads: CASSFPFPLATENYGYTF. Written as DNA, the CDR3 is TGTGCCAGTAGTTTTCCCTTCCCTTTGGCGACAGAGAACTATGGCTACACCTTC. Full variable domain (rest looked up from reference TRBV19 and TRBJ1-2): DGGITQSPKYLFRKEGQNVTLSCEQNLNHDAMYWYRQDPGQGLRLIYYSQIVNDFQKGDIAEGYSVSREKKESFPLTVTSAQKNPTAFYLCASSFPFPLATENYGYTFGSGTRLTVV.